Sample share makes the clone carrying this T cell receptor beta chain medium-sized (0.01 to 0.1%). Its antigen remains unidentified. The record originates from a study of somatic mutations in cytotoxic T cells in rheumatoid arthritis. Overall study context: Collection of patient blood (30 ml EDTA) took place right after diagnosis, before any treatment. Findings and caveats of the study: In about an eighth of the 65 patients, the largest CD8+ clone exceeded 20% of CD8+ cells.

Germline CDR1 reads LNHDA; CDR2 reads SQIVND (reference sequence). After removal of 11 bases from V and 4 bases from J, the junction contained 24 bases not matched to a gene. The CDR3 loop spans 20 amino acids. Clones were read by immunoSEQ multiplex PCR, and TCRdb kept only the in-frame ones, dropping some. Of roughly 9,800 clones in the sample, about 89% are singletons; the top ten hold around 13%. Sequenced material: CD8+ T cells sorted from blood. This receptor was identified in a woman under 30 with rheumatoid arthritis. The rearrangement joins TRBV19 to TRBJ1-5, with 12 bases lining up with TRBD1. CDR3 region: CAGRWIWGQGARRDNQPQHF. DNA of the CDR3: TGTGCCGGCCGCTGGATCTGGGGACAGGGGGCGAGGCGTGATAATCAGCCCCAGCATTTT.